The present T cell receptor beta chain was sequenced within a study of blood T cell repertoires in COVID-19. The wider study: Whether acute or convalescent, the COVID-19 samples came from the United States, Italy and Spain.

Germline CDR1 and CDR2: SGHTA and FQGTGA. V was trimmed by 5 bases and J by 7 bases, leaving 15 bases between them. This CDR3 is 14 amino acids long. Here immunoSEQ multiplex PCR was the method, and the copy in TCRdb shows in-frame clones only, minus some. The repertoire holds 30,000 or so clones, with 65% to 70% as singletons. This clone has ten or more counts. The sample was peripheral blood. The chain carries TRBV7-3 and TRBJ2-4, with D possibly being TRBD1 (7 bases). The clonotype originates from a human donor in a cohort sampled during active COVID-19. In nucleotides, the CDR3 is TGTGCCAGCAGCCCCCAGGGGGGCAGCAACATTCAGTACTTC. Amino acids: CASSPQGGSNIQYF.